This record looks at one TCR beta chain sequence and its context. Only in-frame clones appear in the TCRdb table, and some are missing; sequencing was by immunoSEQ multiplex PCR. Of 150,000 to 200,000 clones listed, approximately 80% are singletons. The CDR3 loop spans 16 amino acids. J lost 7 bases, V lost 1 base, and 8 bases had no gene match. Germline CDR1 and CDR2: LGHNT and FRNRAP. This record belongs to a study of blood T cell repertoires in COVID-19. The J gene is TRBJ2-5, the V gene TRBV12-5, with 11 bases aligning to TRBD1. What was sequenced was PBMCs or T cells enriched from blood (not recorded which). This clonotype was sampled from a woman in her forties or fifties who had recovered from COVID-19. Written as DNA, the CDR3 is TGTGCTAGTGGTTTGGACTGGGGGACAGGGGGAGGGACCCAGTACTTC. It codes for CASGLDWGTGGGTQYF.